The 4 T cell receptor beta chains listed next were all sequenced from one sample in a study of T-cell reconstitution after alpha-beta-depleted transplantation in children. Unique molecular identifiers were used in preparing the TCRbeta library. TCRdb redid the calling of the PCR reads with MiXCR, one entry per CDR3 protein. Of some 260,000 distinct CDR3 sequences in the sample, 20% to 30% were seen once. This specimen was PBMCs, mostly from graft donor cells, taken 360 days after TCRalphabeta/CD19-depleted stem cell transplant. These receptors were obtained from a female patient aged 2 to 10 who had a stem cell transplant for congenital amegakaryocytic thrombocytopenia, so the T cells may come from the graft donor.

This clonotype has only one observation. The J gene is TRBJ1-1, the V gene TRBV12-5; maybe TRBD1 (6 bases). The CDR3 is 15 amino acids. V lost 3 bases and J 5 bases, leaving 16 bases between the germline ends. CDR1 is LGHNT and CDR2 is FRNRAP in the germline V gene. CDR3 amino acids: CASGFQGSRKTEAFF. CDR3 coding DNA: TGTGCTAGTGGTTTCCAGGGGTCAAGGAAAACTGAAGCTTTCTTT.

This clonotype was counted between two and nine times. The chain joins TRBV20-1 to TRBJ2-2, with TRBD2 matching over 9 bases. The CDR3 is 16 amino acids. Looked up from germline, CDR1 is DFQATT and CDR2 is SNEGSKA (reference sequence). Unmatched junction bases numbered 10, after V lost 0 bases and J lost 8 bases. The CDR3: CSARDWRSGSGGELFF. The DNA for the CDR3 is TGCAGTGCTAGAGATTGGCGTAGCGGGAGTGGAGGGGAGCTGTTTTTT.

This clonotype has a handful of counts. The chain couples TRBV12-3 or TRBV12-4 to TRBJ2-5; D perhaps matches TRBD2 (6 bases). The CDR3 has 15 residues. Trimming took 5 bases from V and 4 from J, leaving 17 bases between them. CDR3 amino acids: CASSLSPPSAETQYF. In DNA form, the CDR3 reads TGTGCCAGCAGTCTCTCCCCACCTAGCGCAGAGACCCAGTACTTC.

In nucleotides, the CDR3 is TGCGCCAGCAGCTTTTTGACTCAATCCGCCCCAGATACGCAGTATTTT. As protein: CASSFLTQSAPDTQYF. This chain links TRBV5-1 with TRBJ2-3; D is uncertain. V dropped 2 bases and J dropped 4 bases, with 17 bases sitting between them. The CDR3 is 16 residues long. Germline V lookup: CDR1 SGHRS, CDR2 YFSETQ.